Reported below is one T cell receptor (beta chain). The antigen it recognizes is unknown. Within one base of it there is no much larger clone, and no base qualities were kept. This record belongs to a study of response to subunit inactivated influenza vaccine (dated by TCRdb to about 2018). Background for the entire study: Deep quantitative profiling of the T cell receptor repertoire was used in the study to follow responses to a trivalent subunit inactivated influenza vaccine.

The CDR3 starts with the cysteine, ends with the phenylalanine, and has 15 residues. CDR3 DNA is the only sequence kept; it has 45 bases, read in frame from the first base. Unmatched junction bases come to 10, with V trimmed by 5 bases and J by 6 bases. The germline V gene specifies MGHDK as CDR1 and SYGVNS as CDR2. On the study overall, not on this receptor specifically: It was suggested by the authors that each seasonal influenza vaccination may recruit only a limited number of new T cells.

Library generation was performed with RT-PCR. The data were produced on an Illumina HiSeq 2500. The public reads were reprocessed in TCRdb via fastp at Q25 and MiXCR, keeping in-frame beta chains. All rows with the same CDR3 protein become a single entry with the most common DNA and genes. This sample holds 700,000 to 900,000 distinct CDR3 sequences; around 20% were observed only once. The top ten clonotypes cover about a tenth of the sample. The sequence derives from a man aged 50 to 60 who received an inactivated influenza vaccine. Donor details come from another sample of the same person, matched by shared clones. The source material was PBMCs from blood, sampled roughly 5 days after vaccination. This chain joins TRBV25-1 to TRBJ1-1; 9 middle bases align to TRBD1. Read as DNA, the sequence is TGTGCCAGCAGTCACCTGGGGACAGGGTTCTCTGAAGCTTTCTTT. It translates to CASSHLGTGFSEAFF.